This T cell receptor beta chain was identified during a study of beta chain features in type 1 diabetes (dated by TCRdb to about 2018). At the level of the whole study: Mean age, gender distribution, total cell number and subset yield did not differ between patients and healthy donors. A total of roughly 99,000,000 sorted cells were examined across all samples, and the number of cells per subset was strongly correlated with RNA yield. In the study, recently diagnosed type 1 diabetes patients and matched healthy donors were compared on the TCRB repertoires of their sorted circulating CD4+ T cell subsets. Regulatory and stem cell-like memory subsets were isolated from only 8 patients and about eight healthy donors, whereas naive and central memory subsets came from all 28 donors. The research as a whole found: Type 1 diabetes patients showed a moderate but significant shortening of TCRB CDR3 length in all four CD4+ subsets. At VDJ recombination sites, patients with type 1 diabetes made fewer insertions and deleted more nucleotides, a pattern implying thymic rearrangement abnormalities. Sequencing cDNA rather than genomic DNA could over-represent highly expressing activated cells, although activation and CD3 levels did not differ between groups. Shorter templates might have been favored by PCR, but patient and control samples were amplified and corrected together, so both groups would have been affected equally by any skew. Because the HLA sub-analyses included only small numbers of individuals, any influence of HLA type on TCRB rearrangement was left unresolved. Naive, central memory and regulatory TCRB repertoires appeared to be more similar among patients than among healthy donors.

Each donor gave one peripheral blood draw, averaging about 120 mL, which was collected into heparinised tubes. Using a panel that included CD45RO, CCR7, CD25, CD127, CD95 and CD27, naive, central memory, regulatory and stem cell-like memory CD4+ T cells were sorted on a BD FACSAria II. Every sorted population had a purity above 95%. PBMCs were isolated right away by Lymphoprep density gradient centrifugation and were stained directly, without culture. Samples were stained and sorted in pairs, with one healthy donor and one patient per experiment, so that batch effects were minimized. The entire isolated RNA was reverse transcribed using the High Capacity cDNA Reverse Transcription Kit, and thus expressed TCRB transcripts were sequenced. Deep immunoSEQ sequencing was applied to naive, central memory and regulatory T cell samples, giving an average of about 3.8 million total reads per sample. Sorted cells were lysed in RLT buffer and RNA was extracted with DNase-treated RNeasy Micro or Mini kits, depending on cell number. To prevent cross-contamination, each cell subset was processed individually, whereas patient and healthy donor samples were processed jointly. The immunoSEQ multiplex PCR was used to amplify TCRB sequences from cDNA, yielding 87-bp fragments that span the CDR3 region. Sequencing of the amplicons was done on the Illumina HiSeq platform. Turning to the authors' computational methods: PCR bias was computationally corrected using synthetic template baselines, reads within Hamming distance 2 were collapsed, and singletons that could not be merged were discarded. By aligning reads against IMGT, V, D and J genes, CDR3 length, and insertions or deletions at six rearrangement sites were assigned. Within each subset, clonotype counts were normalized to sorted cell number, and only after that were true diversity and Gini coefficients computed with the tcR R package. Repertoire sharing was quantified using the overlap coefficient calculated on TCRB nucleotide sequences. The immuneACCESS repertoire file appears here via TCRdb, limited to in-frame rearrangements. These files lack a portion of the clones; in checked studies, under half of the deficit traces to unresolved V genes, and the cause of the others is not known. V and J calls and clone size are as listed in that table; D and trimming were resolved from the DNA. The sample table shows about 120,000 clones, and about 16% are seen once. Around 2.5% of the sample goes to the ten largest clones.

This clone has only a few counts. Its antigen is currently not known. Within one base of it there is no much larger clone, and no base qualities were kept. The sequencing input was central memory CD4+ T cells from blood. This TCR was sampled from a man aged 25-40 years with type 1 diabetes.

The CDR3 reads CASTLGDTQYF. The DNA sequence follows: TGTGCCAGCACCCTGGGGGATACGCAGTATTTT. The V gene is TRBV5-4 and the J gene is TRBJ2-3, with no reliable assignment of the D segment. V loses 6 bases, J loses 6 bases, and the germline ends lie 8 bases apart. Including cysteine and phenylalanine, the CDR3 has 11 amino acids. Here the CDR3 DNA is all that survives: 33 bases in frame from base 1. In the germline V gene (reference sequence), CDR1 corresponds to SGHNT and CDR2 to YYREEE.